This T cell receptor (beta chain) was observed in a study of tumor-infiltrating lymphocytes in primary liver carcinoma (dated by TCRdb to about 2017). About the investigation overall: Of the five patients, three men and two women aged 30 to 69 years, four had hepatocellular carcinoma and one had combined HCC and intrahepatic cholangiocarcinoma. Technical replicate repertoires showed high reproducibility, with mean shared-clone rates around 0.9 and correlation coefficients above 0.95. Tumors of the five patients were stage T1-T3 N0M0 with maximum diameters of roughly 4.2 to 11 cm. TCRbeta repertoire sequencing, expression microarrays and whole-exome sequencing were combined in the study across five regions of each liver tumor, with adjacent normal tissue and blood also included. A total of 35 specimens from 5 patients went through TCRbeta repertoire sequencing, namely 25 tumor regions, 5 adjacent noncancerous liver tissues and 5 peripheral blood samples. Each sample produced roughly 3.65 to 8 million productive TCRbeta reads, and read depth showed no significant difference between tissue types. Summary of the overall study and its limitations: Because only the TCR beta chain was sequenced and unpaired alpha chains were not captured, true repertoire diversity is likely underestimated. The study included only four to six patients, and the authors note findings should be validated in a larger study. A significantly larger repertoire fraction was made up by the top 250 clones in tumors than in blood (p = 0.039). Because the samples were bulk and unsorted, CD4+ and CD8+ T cell repertoires could not be compared. Repertoire overlap was found to be higher between tumor regions (mean around 35%) than between tumor-adjacent (roughly 17%) or tumor-blood (around 15%) pairs, consistent with antigen-driven expansion.

Using a constant-region primer and ProtoScript II reverse transcriptase, TCRbeta-specific cDNA was reverse-transcribed from 500 ng total RNA. The TCRbeta libraries were prepared through three rounds of nested multiplex PCR following a slightly modified ARM-PCR procedure. Each of the first two PCR rounds ran for around 10 cycles using multiplex TRBV1-TRBV30 forward primers together with a Cbeta reverse primer. Sample barcodes and Illumina adapters were added in a final 25-cycle PCR using Deep VentR polymerase. Amplicons of 200-500 bp were gel-purified with a QIAquick gel extraction kit before sequencing. An Illumina HiSeq 2500 was used to sequence the TCRbeta amplicons, generating 250-bp paired-end reads. Per the original workflow: To recover full CDR3 sequences, reads were quality-trimmed using Trimmomatic v0.33 and paired reads were then merged using FLASH v1.2.11. V, D and J germline segments were assigned to the rearranged TCRbeta sequences using MiGEC v1.2.1b. Clonotype statistics and Shannon-Wiener diversity indices were computed with VDJtools v1.0.0. Except for diversity analysis, only the 250 most abundant clonotypes of each sample were used in subsequent analyses to reduce sampling bias. Clones were called with MiXCR by TCRdb after fastp trimmed the public reads at Q25, and only in-frame beta chains were retained. Each record represents a unique CDR3 protein, reported with the most common genes and DNA among its rows. The V and J calls and clone size are TCRdb's, not the authors'. The sample table records around 88,000 distinct CDR3 sequences; around 68% of these occur just once. Jointly, the top ten make up roughly 27% of the sample.

Total RNA and DNA were co-extracted without cell sorting from roughly 20-30 mg of bulk tissue using the AllPrep DNA/RNA mini kit. Four to six patients with histopathologically diagnosed primary liver carcinoma underwent surgical resection in China between November 2015 and March 2016. At the time of sampling, the patients were treatment-naive and had chronic HBV infection. Fresh tumor and adjacent tissue pieces were bisected; one half was stored in RNAlater at -80°C, the other sent for histology. CDR1 WSHSY and CDR2 SAAADI are derived from the germline V gene. The CDR3 spans 15 residues, counting both ends. Worth noting for this clonotype: Its antigen is not yet known. This likely comes from a read error, as the CDR3 has no conserved phenylalanine or tryptophan at its end. The DNA is left out, because the CDR3 cannot be placed on it with certainty; the CDR3 is given as TCRdb lists it.

The source material was tumor-adjacent normal liver tissue. Recombination connected TRBV10-2 to TRBJ2-3; whether TRBD1, the table's D call, matches the DNA was not checked. The sequence came from a man between 40 and 49 years old with primary liver carcinoma and hepatitis B virus infection. The CDR3 region has the sequence CASSSRDTSTDTRYL.